Presented here are 27 T cell receptor beta chains from one specimen sequenced in a study of cytomegalovirus exposure and HLA in healthy donors. PCR amplification relied on 60 Vbeta primers (plus 13 Jbeta primers). Produced via immunoSEQ multiplex PCR; TCRdb's table is partial and in-frame only. Of 100,000 to 150,000 clones in the sample, about 76% are singletons; the top ten hold around 7%. Source material: PBMCs. The receptor source for this set is a middle-aged man in good health and CMV-seropositive.

This chain joins TRBV18 and TRBJ2-7, with D maybe TRBD1 (6 bases). The CDR3 sequence is 13 residues long. V gave up 3 bases and J gave up 3 bases, with 9 bases separating them. Germline assignment: CDR1 KGHSH and CDR2 LQKENI. The CDR3 loop is CASSPTGNYEQYF. The CDR3 bases are TGTGCCAGCTCACCCACAGGGAACTACGAGCAGTACTTC.

This sequence joins TRBV6-5 and TRBJ2-6; the D is unclear. Trimming cost V 6 bases and J 3 bases, with 6 bases left between them. Germline V gene data show CDR1 as MNHEY and CDR2 as SVGAGI. This CDR3 comprises 13 residues. CDR3 coding DNA: TGTGCCAGCAGGGGCGATGGGGCCAACGTCCTGACTTTC. As protein: CASRGDGANVLTF.

This chain connects TRBV19 to TRBJ1-6; no reliable D call. This CDR3 has 16 residues. The germline V gene has CDR1 LNHDA and CDR2 SQIVND (reference sequence). V was cut by 2 bases and J by 0 bases, with 8 bases left in between. The CDR3 DNA is TGTGCCAGTAGTATACAGATAAGCTCCTATAATTCACCCCTCCACTTT. This sequence encodes CASSIQISSYNSPLHF.

This clone was seen a single time. The CDR3 is CASSEGAKNIQYF. For the CDR3, the DNA is TGTGCCAGCAGTGAGGGCGCCAAAAACATTCAGTACTTC. The chain employs TRBV2 and TRBJ2-4; D is unresolved. This CDR3 spans 13 amino acids. Between the trimmed V and J ends, which lost 3 bases and 1 base, there was a span of 4 bases. Germline V gives CDR1 SNHLY, CDR2 FYNNEI.

The chain is built from TRBV7-2 and TRBJ2-1, with 8 bases lining up with TRBD2. CDR1 and CDR2 (germline): SGHTA, FQGNSA. The CDR3 length is 17 residues. V shed 0 bases and J 0 bases; nucleotides not matched to a gene: 4. CDR3 protein: CASSLAPSGLSYNEQFF. The CDR3 bases are TGTGCCAGCAGCTTAGCCCCTAGCGGGCTCTCCTACAATGAGCAGTTCTTC.

The J gene is TRBJ2-1, the V gene TRBV6-1; 7 positions agree with TRBD1. Germline CDR1 reads MNHNS; CDR2 reads SASEGT. The CDR3 is 13 amino acids. Trimming removed 2 bases from V and 12 bases from J; junction bases left unmatched: 7. Here the CDR3 DNA reads TGTGCCAGCAGTGAAACGGGACAGTCATTGCAGTTCTTC. Protein: CASSETGQSLQFF.

This clone was counted a few times. V usage is TRBV7-7 and J usage is TRBJ2-2; 9 bases are a match to TRBD1. V dropped 2 bases and J dropped 7; count of bases not matched to a gene: 2. Germline V gene data show CDR1 as SSHAT and CDR2 as FNYEAQ (reference sequence). CDR3 length: 14 amino acids. The CDR3 region is CASSLTGGVGELFF. CDR3 sequence (DNA): TGTGCCAGCAGCTTAACAGGGGGCGTCGGGGAGCTGTTTTTT.

The V call is TRBV7-2, the J call TRBJ1-5, with 8 bases that match TRBD1. This CDR3 comprises 14 residues. V was clipped by 4 bases and J by 8 bases; unmatched bases: 7. CDR1 SGHTA and CDR2 FQGNSA come from the germline V gene. DNA of the CDR3: TGTGCCAGCAGCTCGGACAGGGCCTTGAAGCCCCAGCATTTT. This encodes CASSSDRALKPQHF.

This clone was counted a few times. The V and J genes are TRBV27 and TRBJ2-2, with D possibly TRBD1 on 6 matching bases. This CDR3 comprises 14 residues. Germline CDR1 MNHEY, CDR2 SMNVEV (reference sequence). V lost 4 bases and J lost 4, with 10 bases in between. The CDR3 here is CASSWDITTGELFF. In DNA form, the CDR3 reads TGTGCCAGCAGTTGGGACATAACCACCGGGGAGCTGTTTTTT.

In this sample, this clone turned up once. V gene TRBV27 combines with J gene TRBJ1-3; 9 nucleotides line up with TRBD1. Germline CDR1 MNHEY, CDR2 SMNVEV (reference sequence). J lost 2 bases, V lost 8 bases, and 4 bases had no gene match. This CDR3 comprises 14 residues. In DNA form, the CDR3 reads TGTGCCAGCCGGACAGGGGCCACTGGAAACACCATATATTTT. Its translation: CASRTGATGNTIYF.

The V and J genes are TRBV25-1 and TRBJ2-7; the match to TRBD1 covers 10 bases. The CDR3 consists of 15 residues. J lost 4 bases, V lost 5 bases, and 8 bases had no gene match. The germline V gene encodes CDR1 MGHDK and CDR2 SYGVNS. The CDR3 DNA is TGTGCCAGCAGTAGTCCGGGACAGGGGACTTACGAGCAGTACTTC. It specifies CASSSPGQGTYEQYF.

The CDR3 reads CASRSKGAEETQYF. The CDR3 bases are TGTGCCAGCCGATCCAAGGGGGCCGAAGAGACCCAGTACTTC. This chain connects TRBV6-1 to TRBJ2-5; TRBD1 aligns across 7 bases. Germline CDR1 reads MNHNS; CDR2 reads SASEGT. The CDR3 has 14 amino acids. V gave up 8 bases and J gave up 3 bases; unmatched junction bases: 9.

V gene TRBV28 combines with J gene TRBJ1-5; D ambiguous. Trimming took off 2 bases at V and 1 base at J, with 9 bases between the two ends. Germline V gene sequence: CDR1 MDHEN, CDR2 SYDVKM. The CDR3 is made up of 15 amino acids. The CDR3 DNA reads TGTGCCAGCAGTTTACCCCTAGGAAGCAATCAGCCCCAGCATTTT. This encodes CASSLPLGSNQPQHF.

The chain carries TRBV7-2 and TRBJ2-1; D not resolved. The CDR3 is 11 residues long. CDR1 and CDR2 from the germline V gene are SGHTA and FQGNSA. V shed 8 bases and J shed 4 bases, with 6 bases lying between them. The CDR3 region is CASGRYNEQFF. For the CDR3, the DNA is TGTGCCAGCGGTCGGTACAATGAGCAGTTCTTC.

CDR3 bases: TGCAGCGTGCGACAGGGGGCGGGAGGGAAACTGTTTTTT. Protein: CSVRQGAGGKLFF. The chain recombines TRBV29-1 with TRBJ1-4, with TRBD1 matching over 10 bases. This CDR3 region has 13 residues. The germline V gene encodes CDR1 SQVTM and CDR2 ANQGSEA. With V trimmed by 6 bases and J by 11 bases, 9 bases remained unmatched.

V and J are TRBV19 and TRBJ2-2; D unresolved. Trimming took off 4 bases at V and 0 bases at J, with 6 bases between the two ends. Germline V gene data show CDR1 as LNHDA and CDR2 as SQIVND (reference sequence). The CDR3 has 14 residues. The CDR3 coding sequence is TGTGCCAGTAGTAGACACCCGAACACCGGGGAGCTGTTTTTT. Its protein is CASSRHPNTGELFF.

The rearrangement joins TRBV6-5 to TRBJ1-5; D ambiguous. The germline V gene encodes CDR1 MNHEY and CDR2 SVGAGI. The CDR3 runs 15 residues. Trimming stripped 2 bases from V and 0 bases from J, with 8 bases between. CDR3 nucleotide sequence: TGTGCCAGCAGTTACGGGAGAAATAGCAATCAGCCCCAGCATTTT. Protein product: CASSYGRNSNQPQHF.

The rearrangement links TRBV28 to TRBJ2-3; 14 bases fit TRBD2. CDR3 length: 16 residues. After removal of 5 bases from V and 7 bases from J, the junction contained 8 bases not matched to a gene. Germline V gives CDR1 MDHEN, CDR2 SYDVKM. CDR3 DNA sequence: TGTGCCAGCAGTCCTACCGGACTAGCGGGGGGCTATACGCAGTATTTT. Translation gives CASSPTGLAGGYTQYF.

The rearrangement uses TRBV6-1 and TRBJ1-2; 10 nucleotides align to TRBD1. Germline V gene lookup returns CDR1 MNHNS and CDR2 SASEGT. V trimming: 6 bases; J trimming: 4 bases; junction bases outside the gene matches: 5. The CDR3 covers 14 residues. CDR3 protein: CASSMTGGAYGYTF. The CDR3 region has the DNA TGTGCCAGCAGCATGACAGGGGGCGCCTATGGCTACACCTTC.

This clone has a single count. V usage is TRBV9 and J usage is TRBJ1-1; D is unclear. The CDR3 sequence is 13 residues long. V gave up 4 bases and J gave up 2 bases, with 9 bases separating them. Per the germline V gene, CDR1 is SGDLS and CDR2 is YYNGEE. The CDR3 spells CASSLESNTEAFF. In DNA, the CDR3 is TGTGCCAGCAGCTTAGAGAGCAACACTGAAGCTTTCTTT.

In its sample, this clone was seen a few times. V and J are TRBV6-5 and TRBJ1-1; D is perhaps TRBD1 (5 bases). The CDR3 runs to 14 residues. V dropped 0 bases and J dropped 8 bases, with 13 bases sitting between them. Germline CDR1 and CDR2: MNHEY and SVGAGI. CDR3: CASSYSGTRGEAFF. CDR3 bases: TGTGCCAGCAGTTACTCGGGAACAAGGGGAGAAGCTTTCTTT.

This chain's CDR3 is CASKAGDRMYGYTF. Here the CDR3 DNA reads TGCGCCAGCAAGGCAGGGGACCGTATGTATGGCTACACCTTC. V and J are TRBV5-1 and TRBJ1-2; D may be TRBD1 (6 bases). V was cut by 6 bases and J by 5 bases, with 17 bases left in between. This CDR3 spans 14 amino acids. Per germline, CDR1 SGHRS and CDR2 YFSETQ.

The table lists this clone with a few counts. The genes are TRBV19 and TRBJ2-2, with TRBD1 matching 8 bases. Trimming cost V 10 bases and J 7 bases; bases outside gene matches: 11. This CDR3 has 14 amino acids. From germline, CDR1 is LNHDA and CDR2 SQIVND (reference sequence). This chain's CDR3 is CATTWTGLGGELFF. DNA for the CDR3: TGTGCCACCACCTGGACAGGGCTTGGCGGGGAGCTGTTTTTT.

The chain joins TRBV30 to TRBJ1-2; a weak D match, TRBD1 (6 bases). This CDR3 has 12 residues. The germline CDR1 and CDR2 sequences are GTSNPN and SVGIG (reference sequence). Trimming took 2 bases from V and 7 from J, leaving 11 bases between them. The CDR3 protein is CAWSRGGGGYTF. CDR3 nucleotide sequence: TGTGCCTGGAGTCGAGGGGGTGGTGGCTACACCTTC. The full variable domain, in which reference TRBV30 and TRBJ1-2 provide the parts outside the CDR3, is SQTIHQWPATLVQPVGSPLSLECTVEGTSNPNLYWYRQAAGRGLQLLFYSVGIGQISSEVPQNLSASRPQDRQFILSSKKLLLSDSGFYLCAWSRGGGGYTFGSGTRLTVV.

This chain joins TRBV6-6 and TRBJ2-7; the match to TRBD2 covers 7 bases. The CDR3 covers 14 residues. The trim removed 5 bases at V and 5 bases at J, leaving 9 bases unmatched. Per the germline V gene, CDR1 is MNHNY and CDR2 is SVGAGI (reference sequence). CDR3 sequence: CASSPREGVDEQYF. Here the CDR3 DNA reads TGTGCCAGCAGTCCGAGGGAGGGCGTCGACGAGCAGTACTTC.

This sequence joins TRBV7-8 and TRBJ2-1; 10 bases line up with TRBD2. CDR3 length: 15 amino acids. The V and J ends lost 5 bases and 3 bases, in that order; junction bases with no gene match: 4. CDR1 is SGHVS and CDR2 is FQNEAQ in the germline V gene. The CDR3 nucleotides read TGTGCCAGCAGCAAAGGACTAGCGGTCTACAATGAGCAGTTCTTC. It specifies CASSKGLAVYNEQFF.

J is TRBJ2-1 and V is TRBV7-9; no clear D gene. Germline CDR1 reads SEHNR; CDR2 reads FQNEAQ (reference sequence). The CDR3 totals 15 residues. The V gene lost 3 bases and the J gene lost 0 bases, with 9 bases spanning the gap. The CDR3 DNA reads as TGTGCCAGCAGCTTGCCGCGTGTCTCCTACAATGAGCAGTTCTTC. Protein sequence: CASSLPRVSYNEQFF.